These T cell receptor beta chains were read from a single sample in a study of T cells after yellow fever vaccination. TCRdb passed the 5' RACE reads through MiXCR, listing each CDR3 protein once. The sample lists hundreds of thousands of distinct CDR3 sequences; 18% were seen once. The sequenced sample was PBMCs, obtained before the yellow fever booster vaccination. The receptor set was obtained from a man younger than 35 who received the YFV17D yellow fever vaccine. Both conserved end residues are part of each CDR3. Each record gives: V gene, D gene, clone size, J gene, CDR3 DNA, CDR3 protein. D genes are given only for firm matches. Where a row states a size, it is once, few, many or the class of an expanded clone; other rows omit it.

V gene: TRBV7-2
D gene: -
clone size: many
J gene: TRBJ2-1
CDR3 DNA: TGTGCCAGCAGCTTATTGATTAGGGGATGGGATGAGCAGTTCTTC
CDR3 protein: CASSLLIRGWDEQFF

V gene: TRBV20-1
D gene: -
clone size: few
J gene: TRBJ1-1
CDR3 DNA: TGCAGTGCTAGAGAAAAAGGGTTTTACACTGAAGCTTTCTTT
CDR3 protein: CSAREKGFYTEAFF

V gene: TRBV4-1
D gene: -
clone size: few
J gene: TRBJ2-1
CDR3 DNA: TGCGCCAGCAGCCAGAGGGGGGAAATTCAAAACAATGAGCAGTTCTTC
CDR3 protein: CASSQRGEIQNNEQFF

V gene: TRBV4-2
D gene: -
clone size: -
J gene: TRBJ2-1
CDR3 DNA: TGTGCCAGCAGCCAGATCGGGACTGGGGCCTACAATGAGCAGTTCTTC
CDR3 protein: CASSQIGTGAYNEQFF

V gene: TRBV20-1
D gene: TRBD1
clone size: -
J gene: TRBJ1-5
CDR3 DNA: TGCAGTGCAGCACCGGGACAGGGAGGATCCAATCAGCCCCAGCATTTT
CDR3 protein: CSAAPGQGGSNQPQHF

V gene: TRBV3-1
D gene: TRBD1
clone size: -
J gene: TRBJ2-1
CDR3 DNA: TGTGCCAGCAGCCCGGGGGACAGGGCGACGGATGAGCAGTTCTTC
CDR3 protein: CASSPGDRATDEQFF

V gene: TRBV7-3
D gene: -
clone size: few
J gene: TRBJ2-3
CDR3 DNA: TGTGCCAGCAGCTCGGGGGTCCCCACAGATACGCAGTATTTT
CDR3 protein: CASSSGVPTDTQYF

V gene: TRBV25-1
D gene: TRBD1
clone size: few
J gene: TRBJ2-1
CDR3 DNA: TGTGCCAGCAGCGGACAGGTCGCCTACAATGAGCAGTTCTTC
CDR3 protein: CASSGQVAYNEQFF

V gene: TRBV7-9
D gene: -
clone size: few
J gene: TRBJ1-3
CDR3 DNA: TGTGCCGGGGGACACGGTGGAAACACCATATATTTT
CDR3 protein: CAGGHGGNTIYF

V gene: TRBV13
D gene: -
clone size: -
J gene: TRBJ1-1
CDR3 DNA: TGTGCCAGCAGCCCCAGGATCTCCCAGCCGAACACTGAAGCTTTCTTT
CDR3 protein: CASSPRISQPNTEAFF